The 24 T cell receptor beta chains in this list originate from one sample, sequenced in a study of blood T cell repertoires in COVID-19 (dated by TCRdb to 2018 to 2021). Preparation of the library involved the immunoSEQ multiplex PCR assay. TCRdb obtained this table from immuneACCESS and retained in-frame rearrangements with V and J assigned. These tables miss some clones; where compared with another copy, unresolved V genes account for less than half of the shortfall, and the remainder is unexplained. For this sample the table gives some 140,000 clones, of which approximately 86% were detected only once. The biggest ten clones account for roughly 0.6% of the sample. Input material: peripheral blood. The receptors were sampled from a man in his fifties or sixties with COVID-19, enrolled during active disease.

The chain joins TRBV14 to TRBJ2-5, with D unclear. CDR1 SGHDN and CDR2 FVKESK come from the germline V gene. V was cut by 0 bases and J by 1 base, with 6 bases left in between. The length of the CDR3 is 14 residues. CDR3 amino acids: CASSQDRRQETQYF. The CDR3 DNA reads TGTGCCAGCAGCCAAGACAGGCGCCAAGAGACCCAGTACTTC.

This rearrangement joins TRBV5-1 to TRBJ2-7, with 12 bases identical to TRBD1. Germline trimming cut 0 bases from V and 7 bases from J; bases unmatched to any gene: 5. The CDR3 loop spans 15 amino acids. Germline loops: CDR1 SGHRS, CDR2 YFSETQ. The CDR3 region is CASSLEGQGAREQYF. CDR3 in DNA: TGCGCCAGCAGCTTGGAGGGACAGGGGGCTCGAGAGCAGTACTTC.

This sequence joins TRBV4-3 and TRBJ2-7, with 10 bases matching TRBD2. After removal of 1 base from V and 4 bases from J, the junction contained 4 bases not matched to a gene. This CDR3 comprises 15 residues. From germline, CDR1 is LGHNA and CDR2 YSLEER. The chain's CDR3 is CASSQVGTSVYEQYF. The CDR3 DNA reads TGCGCCAGCAGCCAAGTGGGGACTAGCGTGTACGAGCAGTACTTC.

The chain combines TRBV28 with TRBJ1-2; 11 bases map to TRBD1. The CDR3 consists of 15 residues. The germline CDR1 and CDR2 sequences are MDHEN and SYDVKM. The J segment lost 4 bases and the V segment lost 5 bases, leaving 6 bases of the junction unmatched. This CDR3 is CASSPGQGAFYGYTF. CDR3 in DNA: TGTGCCAGCAGTCCTGGACAGGGGGCGTTCTATGGCTACACCTTC.

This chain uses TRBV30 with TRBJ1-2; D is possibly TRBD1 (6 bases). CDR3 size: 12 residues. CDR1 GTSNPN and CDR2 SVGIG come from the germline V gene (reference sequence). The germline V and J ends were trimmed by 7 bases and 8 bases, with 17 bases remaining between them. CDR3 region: CAFQTGSGGYTF. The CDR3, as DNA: TGTGCCTTCCAAACAGGGAGTGGAGGCTACACCTTC.

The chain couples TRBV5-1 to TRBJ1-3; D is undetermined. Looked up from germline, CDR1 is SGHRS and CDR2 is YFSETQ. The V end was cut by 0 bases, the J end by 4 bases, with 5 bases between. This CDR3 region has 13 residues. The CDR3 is CASSLVRGNTIYF. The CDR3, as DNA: TGCGCCAGCAGCTTGGTTCGGGGAAACACCATATATTTT.

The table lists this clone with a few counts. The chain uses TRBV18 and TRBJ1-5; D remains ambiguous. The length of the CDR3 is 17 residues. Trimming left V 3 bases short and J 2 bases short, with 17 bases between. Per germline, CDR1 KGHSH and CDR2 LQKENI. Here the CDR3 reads CASSPLSAGNGNQPQHF. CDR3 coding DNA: TGTGCCAGCTCACCCCTATCGGCGGGGAACGGCAATCAGCCCCAGCATTTT.

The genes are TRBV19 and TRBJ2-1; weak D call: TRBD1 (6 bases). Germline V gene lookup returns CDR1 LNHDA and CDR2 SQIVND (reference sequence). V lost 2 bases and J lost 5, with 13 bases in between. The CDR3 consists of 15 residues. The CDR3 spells CASSIWQGRHNEQFF. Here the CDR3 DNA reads TGTGCCAGTAGTATATGGCAGGGGCGCCACAATGAGCAGTTCTTC.

The CDR3 spells CASSLRQLNTEAFF. The CDR3 DNA sequence: TGTGCCAGCAGCTTAAGACAGCTGAACACTGAAGCTTTCTTT. The V gene is TRBV5-4, the J gene TRBJ1-1; D is perhaps TRBD1 (5 bases). Germline CDR1 is SGHNT and CDR2 is YYREEE (reference sequence). The length of the CDR3 is 14 residues. V gave up 2 bases and J gave up 0 bases, with 8 bases separating them.

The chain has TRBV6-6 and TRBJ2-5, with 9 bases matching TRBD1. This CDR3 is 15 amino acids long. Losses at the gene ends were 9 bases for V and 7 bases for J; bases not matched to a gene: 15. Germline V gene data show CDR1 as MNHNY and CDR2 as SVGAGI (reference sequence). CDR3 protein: CASTGQGTSGGTQYF. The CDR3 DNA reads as TGTGCCAGTACGGGACAGGGTACCTCGGGGGGGACCCAGTACTTC.

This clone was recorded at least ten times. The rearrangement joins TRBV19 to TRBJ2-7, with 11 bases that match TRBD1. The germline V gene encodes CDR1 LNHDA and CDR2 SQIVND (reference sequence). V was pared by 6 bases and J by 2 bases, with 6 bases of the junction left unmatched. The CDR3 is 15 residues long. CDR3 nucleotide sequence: TGTGCCAGTAGGGCCGGGACAGGGGGTGCCTACGAGCAGTACTTC. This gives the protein CASRAGTGGAYEQYF.

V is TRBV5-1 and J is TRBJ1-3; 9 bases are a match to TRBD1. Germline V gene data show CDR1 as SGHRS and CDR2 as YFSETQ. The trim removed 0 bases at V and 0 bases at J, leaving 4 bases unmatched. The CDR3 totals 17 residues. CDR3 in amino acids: CASSLAGTGPSGNTIYF. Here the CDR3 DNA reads TGCGCCAGCAGCTTGGCCGGGACAGGGCCCTCTGGAAACACCATATATTTT.

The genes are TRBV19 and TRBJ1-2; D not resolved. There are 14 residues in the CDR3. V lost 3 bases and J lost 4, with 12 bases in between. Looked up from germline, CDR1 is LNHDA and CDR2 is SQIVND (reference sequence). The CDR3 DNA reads TGTGCCAGTAGTATGCCACCGAGAGCCTATGGCTACACCTTC. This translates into CASSMPPRAYGYTF. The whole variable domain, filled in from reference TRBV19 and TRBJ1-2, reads DGGITQSPKYLFRKEGQNVTLSCEQNLNHDAMYWYRQDPGQGLRLIYYSQIVNDFQKGDIAEGYSVSREKKESFPLTVTSAQKNPTAFYLCASSMPPRAYGYTFGSGTRLTVV.

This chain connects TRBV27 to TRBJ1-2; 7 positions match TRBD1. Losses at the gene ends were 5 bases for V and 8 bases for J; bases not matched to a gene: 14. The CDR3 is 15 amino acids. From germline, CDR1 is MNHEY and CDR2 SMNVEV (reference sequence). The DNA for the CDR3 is TGTGCCAGCAGTAAAAGGCGACAGGGAATGAGGGGCTACACCTTC. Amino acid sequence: CASSKRRQGMRGYTF.

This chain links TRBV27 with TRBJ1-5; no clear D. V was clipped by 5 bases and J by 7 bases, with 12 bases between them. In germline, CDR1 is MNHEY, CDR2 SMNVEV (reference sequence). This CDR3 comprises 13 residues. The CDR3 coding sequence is TGTGCCAGCAGTGCCAGGTCCACGCAGCCCCAGCATTTT. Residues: CASSARSTQPQHF.

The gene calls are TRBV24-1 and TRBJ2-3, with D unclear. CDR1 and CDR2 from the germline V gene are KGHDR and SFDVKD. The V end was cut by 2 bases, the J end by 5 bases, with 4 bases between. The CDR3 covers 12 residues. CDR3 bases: TGTGCCACCAGTGATTACAGAGATACGCAGTATTTT. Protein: CATSDYRDTQYF.

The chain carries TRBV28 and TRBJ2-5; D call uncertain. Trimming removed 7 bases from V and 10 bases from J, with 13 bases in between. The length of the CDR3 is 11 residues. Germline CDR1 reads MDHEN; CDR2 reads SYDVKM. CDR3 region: CASTPGGDQYF. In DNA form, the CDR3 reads TGTGCCAGCACCCCGGGTGGAGACCAGTACTTC.

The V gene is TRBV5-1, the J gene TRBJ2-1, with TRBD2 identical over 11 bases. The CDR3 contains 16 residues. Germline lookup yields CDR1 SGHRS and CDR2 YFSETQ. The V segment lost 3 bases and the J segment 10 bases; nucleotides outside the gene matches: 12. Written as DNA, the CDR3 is TGCGCCAGCAGCTCAACTCTACTAGCGGGAGTAACGGAGCAGTTCTTC. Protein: CASSSTLLAGVTEQFF.

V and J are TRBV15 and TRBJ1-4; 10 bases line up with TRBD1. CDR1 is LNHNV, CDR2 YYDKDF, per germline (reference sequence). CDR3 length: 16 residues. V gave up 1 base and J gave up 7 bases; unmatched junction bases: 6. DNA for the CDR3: TGTGCCACCAGCAGAGCCGGGACAGGGGTCCCTGAAAAACTGTTTTTT. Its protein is CATSRAGTGVPEKLFF. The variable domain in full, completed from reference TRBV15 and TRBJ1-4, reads DAMVIQNPRYQVTQFGKPVTLSCSQTLNHNVMYWYQQKSSQAPKLLFHYYDKDFNNEADTPDNFQSRRPNTSFCFLDIRSPGLGDTAMYLCATSRAGTGVPEKLFFGSGTQLSVL.

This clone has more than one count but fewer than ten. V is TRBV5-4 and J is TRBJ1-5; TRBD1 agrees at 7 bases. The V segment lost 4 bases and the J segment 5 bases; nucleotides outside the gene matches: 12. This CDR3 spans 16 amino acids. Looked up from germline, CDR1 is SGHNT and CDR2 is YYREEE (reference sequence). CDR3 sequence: CASSVGPHDRDQPQHF. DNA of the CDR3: TGTGCCAGCAGCGTGGGCCCCCACGACAGGGATCAGCCCCAGCATTTT.

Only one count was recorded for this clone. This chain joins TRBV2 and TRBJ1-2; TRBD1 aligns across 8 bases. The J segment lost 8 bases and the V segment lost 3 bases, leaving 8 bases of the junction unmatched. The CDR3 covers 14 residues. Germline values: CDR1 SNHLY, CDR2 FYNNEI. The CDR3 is CASSEGQAPEGYTF. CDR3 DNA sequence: TGTGCCAGCAGTGAGGGACAGGCCCCAGAGGGCTACACCTTC.

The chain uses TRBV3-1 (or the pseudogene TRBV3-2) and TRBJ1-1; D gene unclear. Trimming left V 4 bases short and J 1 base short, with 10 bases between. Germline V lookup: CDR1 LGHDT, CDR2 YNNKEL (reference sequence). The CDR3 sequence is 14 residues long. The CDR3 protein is CASSPGLKNTEAFF. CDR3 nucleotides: TGTGCCAGCAGCCCTGGACTTAAGAACACTGAAGCTTTCTTT.

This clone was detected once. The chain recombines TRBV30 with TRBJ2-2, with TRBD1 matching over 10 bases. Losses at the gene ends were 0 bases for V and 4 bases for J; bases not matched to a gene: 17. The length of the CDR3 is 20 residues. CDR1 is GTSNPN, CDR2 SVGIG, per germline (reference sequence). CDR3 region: CAWSVRLGQGPPTGTGELFF. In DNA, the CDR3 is TGTGCCTGGAGTGTACGGTTGGGACAGGGGCCCCCCACGGGCACCGGGGAGCTGTTTTTT.

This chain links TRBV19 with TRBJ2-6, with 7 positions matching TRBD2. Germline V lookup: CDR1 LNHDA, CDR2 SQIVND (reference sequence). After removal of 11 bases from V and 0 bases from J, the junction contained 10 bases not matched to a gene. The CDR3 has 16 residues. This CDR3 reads CASREGPSSGANVLTF. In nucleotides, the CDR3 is TGTGCCTCTAGGGAGGGCCCTTCCTCTGGGGCCAACGTCCTGACTTTC.